These 7 T cell receptor beta chains share one sample of origin, sequenced in a study of T cells after yellow fever vaccination. TCRdb passed the 5' RACE reads through MiXCR, listing each CDR3 protein once. This sample has some 300,000 distinct CDR3 sequences, with around 8.6% found just once. The specimen comprised CD4+ T cells sorted from PBMCs, sampled 5 days after the yellow fever booster vaccination. The receptors derive from a man aged 18 to 35 who received the YFV17D yellow fever vaccine.

V usage is TRBV20-1 and J usage is TRBJ1-4, with D perhaps TRBD1 (5 bases). V lost 7 bases, J lost 7 bases, and 7 bases lay in between. Germline values: CDR1 DFQATT, CDR2 SNEGSKA (reference sequence). The CDR3 extends over 10 amino acids. The CDR3, as DNA: TGCAGTGTTGGGGGTGAAAAACTGTTTTTT. Protein sequence: CSVGGEKLFF.

The rearrangement links TRBV2 to TRBJ2-7; no reliable D call. V lost 1 base and J 10 bases, leaving 8 bases between the germline ends. Germline CDR1 is SNHLY and CDR2 is FYNNEI. This CDR3 has 11 residues. The CDR3 loop reads CASSEVEVQYF. Here the CDR3 DNA reads TGTGCCAGCAGTGAAGTGGAAGTCCAGTACTTC.

This clonotype was seen a few times. V is TRBV18 and J is TRBJ1-4; no reliable D call. CDR3 length: 15 residues. The germline V gene has CDR1 KGHSH and CDR2 LQKENI. V shed 0 bases and J shed 8 bases, with 13 bases lying between them. DNA for the CDR3: TGTGCCAGCTCACCACCGGTCAGTCTAGGGGAAAAACTGTTTTTT. It is translated as CASSPPVSLGEKLFF.

A few counts support this clonotype. The chain uses TRBV5-1 and TRBJ1-1; TRBD1 matches 7 bases. V was clipped by 4 bases and J by 1 base; unmatched bases: 4. Looked up from germline, CDR1 is SGHRS and CDR2 is YFSETQ. There are 14 residues in the CDR3. The CDR3 sequence: CASSDQGGNTEAFF. In DNA form, the CDR3 reads TGCGCCAGCAGCGATCAGGGGGGGAACACTGAAGCTTTCTTT.

The chain links TRBV12-3 or TRBV12-4 to TRBJ2-2, with D perhaps matching TRBD1 (6 bases). Trimming took 1 base from V and 4 from J, leaving 10 bases between them. The CDR3 covers 15 residues. For the CDR3, the DNA is TGTGCCAGCAGTTTAGGGACAGTAGGCACCGGGGAGCTGTTTTTT. Its protein product is CASSLGTVGTGELFF.

This clonotype was seen only a few times. This chain connects TRBV21-1 to TRBJ2-1; no DNA check was done on the table's D call, TRBD1. TRBV21-1 is described as a pseudogene. The CDR3 loop spans 20 amino acids. The CDR3 DNA reads TGTGCCAGCAGCAAAGAGGGGGCGGCCACAGGGCCCGTCCAACCCTATGAGCAGTTCTTC. As protein: CASSKEGAATGPVQPYEQFF.

The genes are TRBV2 and TRBJ2-3, with TRBD2 as a possible D gene (5 bases). The CDR3 is 15 amino acids. Trimming removed 0 bases from V and 1 base from J, with 8 bases in between. Germline V gene sequence: CDR1 SNHLY, CDR2 FYNNEI. The chain's CDR3 is CASSEAGIRTDTQYF. The CDR3 nucleotides are TGTGCCAGCAGTGAAGCCGGGATCCGCACAGATACGCAGTATTTT.